This TCR beta chain was recorded in a study of siplizumab effects on memory and regulatory T cells. The CDR3 loop spans 12 amino acids. Germline V lookup: CDR1 LNHDA, CDR2 SQIVND (reference sequence). Some 9.7 x 10^4 TCR templates were assayed per sample. Repertoires were generated with immunoSEQ multiplex PCR, while TCRdb's copy carries only in-frame clones and drops some. The sample lists some 97,000 clones; 91% were seen once. Overall study findings and caveats: The diversity of naive T cells seemed greater than that of memory cells, and their alloresponse contribution seemed major. No more than a minor fraction of alloreactive clones could be traced back to unstimulated subsets.

With regard to this clone: Its antigen is still unknown.

The sample taken for sequencing was CD4+ T cells sorted from blood. The chain has TRBV19 and TRBJ2-1; TRBD2 aligns across 7 bases. This receptor was identified in a human donor in good health. The CDR3 here is CASRGVGDEQFF. In DNA form, the CDR3 reads TGTGCGAGCCGGGGGGTTGGTGATGAGCAGTTCTTC.